Here is one TCR beta chain with its context. V lost 7 bases to trimming and J lost 0 bases, with 15 bases between them. Germline V gene sequence: CDR1 SGHVS, CDR2 FQNEAQ. The CDR3 is 16 amino acids. The entry originates in a study of T cell changes during pregnancy in multiple sclerosis. TCRdb's copy holds only in-frame clones and misses some; the assay was immunoSEQ multiplex PCR. This table has some 33,000 clones, roughly 89% appearing once. Material: CD8+ T cells from peripheral blood mononuclear cells, obtained in the second trimester of pregnancy. The chain couples TRBV7-8 to TRBJ2-2; perhaps TRBD1 as D (5 bases). This receptor was identified in a female donor in good health, enrolled as a control in a pregnancy study. The CDR3 region is CASTFRQNPNTGELFF. The CDR3 nucleotides read TGTGCCAGCACCTTTCGACAGAATCCGAACACCGGGGAGCTGTTTTTT.